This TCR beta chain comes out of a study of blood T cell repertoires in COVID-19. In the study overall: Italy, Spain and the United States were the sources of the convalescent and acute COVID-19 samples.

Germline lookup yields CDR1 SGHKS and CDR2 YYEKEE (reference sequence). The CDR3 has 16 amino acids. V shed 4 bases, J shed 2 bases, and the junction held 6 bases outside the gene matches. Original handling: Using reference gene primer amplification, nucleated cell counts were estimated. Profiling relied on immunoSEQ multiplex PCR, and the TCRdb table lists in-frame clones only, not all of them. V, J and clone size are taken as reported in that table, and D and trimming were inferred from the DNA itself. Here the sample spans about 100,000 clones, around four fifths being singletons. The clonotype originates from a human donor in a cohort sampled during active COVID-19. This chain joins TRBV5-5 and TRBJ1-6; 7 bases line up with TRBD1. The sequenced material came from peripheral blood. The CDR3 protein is CASSPRQGTYNSPLHF. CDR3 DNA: TGTGCCAGCAGCCCAAGACAGGGAACCTATAATTCACCCCTCCACTTT. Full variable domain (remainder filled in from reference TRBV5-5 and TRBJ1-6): DAGVTQSPTHLIKTRGQQVTLRCSPISGHKSVSWYQQVLGQGPQFIFQYYEKEERGRGNFPDRFSARQFPNYSSELNVNALLLGDSALYLCASSPRQGTYNSPLHFGNGTRLTVT.